One and the same sample provided the 29 T cell receptor beta chains below, sequenced in a study of cytomegalovirus exposure and HLA in healthy donors. The PCR made use of 60 Vbeta and 13 Jbeta primers. The table came from immunoSEQ multiplex PCR; TCRdb's copy has only in-frame clones and leaves some out. Its clone listing holds over 200,000 clones. Sample: PBMCs. All receptors come from a woman under 40 in good health and CMV-seropositive.

This sequence joins TRBV10-3 and TRBJ2-2, with 7 bases lining up with TRBD2. CDR1 is ENHRY and CDR2 is SYGVKD in the germline V gene. The CDR3 runs to 15 residues. Germline trimming cut 7 bases from V and 2 bases from J; bases unmatched to any gene: 7. In DNA, the CDR3 is TGTGCCATCAATAGGGCTAGCGGAAACACCGGGGAGCTGTTTTTT. It encodes CAINRASGNTGELFF.

This chain joins TRBV6-5 and TRBJ1-1; weak D call: TRBD1 (5 bases). The germline gives CDR1 MNHEY, CDR2 SVGAGI. V was shortened by 6 bases and J by 1 base, with 15 bases between the two germline ends. The CDR3 is 15 amino acids. DNA of the CDR3: TGTGCCAGCAGCCCGGTGGCAGGGCGGAACACTGAAGCTTTCTTT. It translates to CASSPVAGRNTEAFF.

The V and J genes are TRBV5-8 and TRBJ2-3; a weak D match, TRBD2 (5 bases). Trimming left V 3 bases short and J 6 bases short, with 8 bases between. Germline V gene sequence: CDR1 SGHTS, CDR2 YDEGEE. The CDR3 has 12 amino acids. The CDR3 is CASSSTGDTQYF. Written as DNA, the CDR3 is TGTGCCAGCAGCTCGACGGGGGATACGCAGTATTTT.

V gene TRBV19 combines with J gene TRBJ1-4; the D gene is possibly TRBD1 (6 bases). This CDR3 is built from 14 residues. The germline gives CDR1 LNHDA, CDR2 SQIVND (reference sequence). Trimming took off 6 bases at V and 11 bases at J, with 19 bases between the two ends. In DNA form, the CDR3 reads TGTGCCAGTAGCAGAGGGCAGGGGCTGCGGAAACTGTTTTTT. This sequence encodes CASSRGQGLRKLFF.

V is TRBV5-1 and J is TRBJ2-7; 7 bases agree with TRBD1. CDR1 SGHRS and CDR2 YFSETQ come from the germline V gene. This CDR3 has 16 residues. V shed 5 bases and J 3 bases; nucleotides not matched to a gene: 14. CDR3 in DNA: TGCGCCAGCAGAAGGGGGCCGGCAGCTGATGACTACGAGCAGTACTTC. Protein: CASRRGPAADDYEQYF.

The chain uses TRBV7-9 and TRBJ2-7, with 9 bases aligning to TRBD2. Germline-derived CDR1 and CDR2 are SEHNR and FQNEAQ (reference sequence). Trimming cost V 3 bases and J 4 bases; bases outside gene matches: 4. There are 14 residues in the CDR3. The CDR3 bases are TGTGCCAGCAGCTTTAGCGGGAGTGCTTACGAGCAGTACTTC. Amino acids: CASSFSGSAYEQYF.

This rearrangement joins TRBV5-4 to TRBJ2-3; 10 bases align to TRBD2. Germline CDR1 is SGHNT and CDR2 is YYREEE (reference sequence). The CDR3 has 17 amino acids. The V segment lost 4 bases and the J segment 5 bases; nucleotides outside the gene matches: 13. The CDR3 is CASSLGLAGGGGDTQYF. The CDR3 DNA is TGTGCCAGCAGCCTAGGGTTAGCGGGGGGCGGGGGAGATACGCAGTATTTT.

This rearrangement joins TRBV25-1 to TRBJ2-7; 7 bases align to TRBD2. CDR1 and CDR2 from the germline V gene are MGHDK and SYGVNS. V was clipped by 2 bases and J by 2 bases; unmatched bases: 3. The CDR3 is made up of 14 amino acids. CDR3 residues: CASSEVGGAYEQYF. The CDR3 DNA is TGTGCCAGCAGTGAAGTGGGAGGGGCCTACGAGCAGTACTTC.

The rearrangement links TRBV7-7 to TRBJ2-7; D is unclear. CDR1 SSHAT and CDR2 FNYEAQ come from the germline V gene (reference sequence). Trimming pared 5 bases from V and 6 bases from J, leaving 8 bases between. CDR3 length: 11 amino acids. CDR3 sequence reads: CASSPRCEQYF. In nucleotides, the CDR3 is TGTGCCAGCAGCCCGCGCTGCGAGCAGTACTTC.

The chain uses TRBV6-6 and TRBJ2-5; 8 nucleotides agree with TRBD2. The J call could be wrong; TRBJ2-7 is a better fit for the DNA end. Germline CDR1 reads MNHNY; CDR2 reads SVGAGI (reference sequence). The CDR3 spans 15 residues. The CDR3 region is CASSYSTAGAYEQYF. CDR3 nucleotide sequence: TGTGCCAGCAGTTACTCGACAGCGGGAGCCTACGAGCAGTACTTC.

The chain uses TRBV27 and TRBJ1-2; D possibly corresponds to TRBD1 (6 bases). V dropped 6 bases and J dropped 6 bases, with 14 bases sitting between them. The CDR3 has 13 residues. The germline V gene encodes CDR1 MNHEY and CDR2 SMNVEV (reference sequence). CDR3 DNA sequence: TGTGCCAGCAGACCGGATGGGGGCGATGGCTACACCTTC. It encodes CASRPDGGDGYTF.

This chain connects TRBV30 to TRBJ2-3, with 8 bases aligning to TRBD2. Germline V gives CDR1 GTSNPN, CDR2 SVGIG (reference sequence). This CDR3 is built from 14 residues. The junction had 4 bases not matched to a gene; V was cut back by 1 base and J by 4 bases. The CDR3: CAWSASGRADTQYF. The DNA for the CDR3 is TGTGCCTGGAGTGCCAGCGGGAGAGCAGATACGCAGTATTTT.

The gene calls are TRBV5-1 and TRBJ2-1; 7 nucleotides line up with TRBD2. The J segment lost 9 bases and the V segment lost 7 bases, leaving 19 bases of the junction unmatched. Germline values: CDR1 SGHRS, CDR2 YFSETQ. The CDR3 spans 16 residues. Written as DNA, the CDR3 is TGCGCCAGCGGTCTGGGAGGGAGCTCGTCTAAGGGTGAGCAGTTCTTC. Its translation: CASGLGGSSSKGEQFF.

This sequence joins TRBV11-2 and TRBJ1-6, with D hard to call. The germline CDR1 and CDR2 sequences are SGHAT and FQNNGV. CDR3 length equals 12 residues. V was cut by 3 bases and J by 6 bases, with 3 bases left in between. The CDR3 loop is CASSFLNSPLHF. DNA of the CDR3: TGTGCCAGCAGCTTCCTTAATTCACCCCTCCACTTT. Full variable domain (rest looked up from reference TRBV11-2 and TRBJ1-6): EAGVAQSPRYKIIEKRQSVAFWCNPISGHATLYWYQQILGQGPKLLIQFQNNGVVDDSQLPKDRFSAERLKGVDSTLKIQPAKLEDSAVYLCASSFLNSPLHFGNGTRLTVT.

This chain joins TRBV5-1 and TRBJ1-2; the match to TRBD1 covers 8 bases. CDR1 is SGHRS and CDR2 is YFSETQ in the germline V gene. This CDR3 is 16 amino acids long. The junction had 14 bases not matched to a gene; V was cut back by 4 bases and J by 6 bases. The DNA of the CDR3 is TGCGCCAGCAGCCGCGGACAGGGCGGGAAAGGAAATGGCTACACCTTC. It specifies CASSRGQGGKGNGYTF.

The V gene is TRBV6-5, the J gene TRBJ2-7; the D gene is possibly TRBD1 (6 bases). The CDR3 length is 15 residues. Trimming pared 6 bases from V and 5 bases from J, leaving 20 bases between. Per the germline V gene, CDR1 is MNHEY and CDR2 is SVGAGI. This CDR3 reads CASRAQGTPKDEQYF. The DNA of the CDR3 is TGTGCCAGCAGGGCCCAAGGGACACCGAAGGACGAGCAGTACTTC.

A note on this clone: The junction differs from germline at one of its ends, possibly a read error. The V and J genes are TRBV5-1 and TRBJ2-7; D is perhaps TRBD1 (5 bases). This CDR3 is built from 14 residues. The germline CDR1 and CDR2 sequences are SGHRS and YFSETQ. Written as DNA, the CDR3 is TGCGCCAGCAGCTTTCCAGGGTCCAACTACGAGCGGTACTTC. It specifies CASSFPGSNYERYF.

V usage is TRBV29-1 and J usage is TRBJ1-2; 8 bases line up with TRBD1. Germline-derived CDR1 and CDR2 are SQVTM and ANQGSEA. J lost 6 bases, V lost 4 bases, and 10 bases had no gene match. This CDR3 spans 14 amino acids. CDR3 sequence (DNA): TGCAGCGTTGGCAACCAGGGGGCGACGGATGGCTACACCTTC. It codes for CSVGNQGATDGYTF.

This rearrangement joins TRBV5-5 to TRBJ2-5; D is perhaps TRBD1 (6 bases). CDR1 and CDR2 from the germline V gene are SGHKS and YYEKEE (reference sequence). V gave up 5 bases and J gave up 4 bases, with 18 bases separating them. The CDR3 is made up of 15 amino acids. The CDR3 coding sequence is TGTGCCAGCAGATGGGGGCTGGGGAGAGGAGAGACCCAGTACTTC. This translates into CASRWGLGRGETQYF.

This chain joins TRBV19 and TRBJ2-7, with 7 bases that match TRBD1. The germline V gene encodes CDR1 LNHDA and CDR2 SQIVND (reference sequence). The ends lost 3 bases at V and 3 bases at J; junction bases unmatched: 14. CDR3 size: 17 residues. The CDR3 DNA reads as TGTGCCAGTAGTATTCTTTCCGACGGGACAGCTAACTACGAGCAGTACTTC. It specifies CASSILSDGTANYEQYF. The full variable domain, with the rest looked up from reference TRBV19 and TRBJ2-7, is DGGITQSPKYLFRKEGQNVTLSCEQNLNHDAMYWYRQDPGQGLRLIYYSQIVNDFQKGDIAEGYSVSREKKESFPLTVTSAQKNPTAFYLCASSILSDGTANYEQYFGPGTRLTVT.

V usage is TRBV9 and J usage is TRBJ1-5, with no clear D. The V end was cut by 0 bases, the J end by 5 bases, with 9 bases between. This CDR3 is 14 amino acids long. Looked up from germline, CDR1 is SGDLS and CDR2 is YYNGEE. CDR3 nucleotides: TGTGCCAGCAGCGTAGAGGAGAGTTATCAGCCCCAGCATTTT. Encoded protein: CASSVEESYQPQHF.

The chain recombines TRBV5-1 with TRBJ1-1; D is undetermined. V lost 2 bases and J lost 1, with 9 bases in between. Germline CDR1 and CDR2: SGHRS and YFSETQ. CDR3 length: 14 amino acids. In nucleotides, the CDR3 is TGCGCCAGCAGCTTACAGACACCGAACACTGAAGCTTTCTTT. This encodes CASSLQTPNTEAFF.

This chain links TRBV2 with TRBJ2-7; 9 nucleotides line up with TRBD1. J was trimmed by 2 bases and V by 8 bases; bases with no gene match: 4. Germline V lookup: CDR1 SNHLY, CDR2 FYNNEI. There are 13 residues in the CDR3. CDR3 coding DNA: TGTGCCAGCTTCCGACAGGGGGCCTACGAGCAGTACTTC. Protein sequence: CASFRQGAYEQYF.

The DNA of the CDR3 is TGTGCCAGCAGCCAAGACAAAGGGGACAGGGGTTTTACAGAGACCCAGTACTTC. Protein sequence: CASSQDKGDRGFTETQYF. The chain has TRBV14 and TRBJ2-5; 10 bases agree with TRBD1. Losses at the gene ends were 0 bases for V and 4 bases for J; bases not matched to a gene: 11. In germline, CDR1 is SGHDN, CDR2 FVKESK. The CDR3 spans 18 residues.

This chain joins TRBV29-1 and TRBJ2-5; TRBD2 agrees at 11 bases. The J call is doubtful: the DNA matches TRBJ2-7 better. This CDR3 contains 14 residues. Per germline, CDR1 SQVTM and CDR2 ANQGSEA. The CDR3 DNA follows: TGCAGCGTTGCGCTAGCGGGGGGCACCTACGAGCAGTACTTC. Residues: CSVALAGGTYEQYF.

The CDR3 here is CASSLPGQGVDYGYTF. The CDR3 DNA reads TGTGCCAGCAGCTTACCTGGACAGGGCGTGGACTATGGCTACACCTTC. This chain connects TRBV11-2 to TRBJ1-2; 8 nucleotides agree with TRBD1. This CDR3 has 16 residues. Germline CDR1 and CDR2: SGHAT and FQNNGV. With 2 bases clipped from V and 3 bases from J, the junction kept 8 bases outside the gene matches.

The V gene is TRBV6-5, the J gene TRBJ1-1; 9 nucleotides line up with TRBD1. The germline gives CDR1 MNHEY, CDR2 SVGAGI. The CDR3 covers 14 residues. The V gene end was trimmed by 5 bases and the J gene end by 1 base; junction bases not matched to a gene: 2. CDR3 nucleotides: TGTGCCAGCAGTCTGGACAGGGGGAACACTGAAGCTTTCTTT. This encodes CASSLDRGNTEAFF.

A word on this clone: This sample includes further DNA sequences coding for the same CDR3. V gene TRBV5-1 combines with J gene TRBJ1-1, with D perhaps TRBD1 (5 bases). Per the germline V gene, CDR1 is SGHRS and CDR2 is YFSETQ. The CDR3 has 13 amino acids. V was cut by 4 bases and J by 1 base, with 8 bases left in between. CDR3 sequence (DNA): TGCGCCAGCAGCCCGACAGCGAACACTGAAGCTTTCTTT. It encodes CASSPTANTEAFF.

The chain is built from TRBV15 and TRBJ2-2; D remains unclear. Trimming cost V 0 bases and J 5 bases, with 4 bases left between them. CDR3 length: 13 residues. Germline lookup yields CDR1 LNHNV and CDR2 YYDKDF (reference sequence). The CDR3 here is CATSRDRTGELFF. CDR3 in DNA: TGTGCCACCAGCAGAGACAGGACCGGGGAGCTGTTTTTT.